What follows is one T cell receptor (beta chain) and its context. Antigen unknown. These data are taken from a study of graft-versus-host responses after intestinal transplantation. Study information: Every recipient had anti-thymocyte globulin induction and around three years of tacrolimus plus steroids. Whole-study findings and limits: Allograft clonal ratios (graft-versus-host to host-versus-graft) were high in patients who had graft-donor T cell macrochimerism. Some GvH clones appeared in ileal mucosa or blood before recipient bone marrow. Declining HvG levels early post-transplant were linked to peak circulating GvH clone levels.

Germline V gives CDR1 SGHDT, CDR2 YYEEEE. The junction had 7 bases not matched to a gene; V was cut back by 1 base and J by 6 bases. This CDR3 comprises 16 residues. TCRdb keeps only in-frame clones here, not all; method: immunoSEQ multiplex PCR. Of over 80,000 clones in the sample, about 84% were seen once. The material sequenced was PBMCs, taken 255 days after intestinal transplant. The chain joins TRBV5-6 to TRBJ2-3; 11 bases match TRBD2. The source is a human patient who received an intestinal transplant, so some T cells may come from the graft donor. The CDR3 coding sequence is TGTGCCAGCAGCTTGAGGGCTAGCGGGGGGTTTGATACGCAGTATTTT. This translates into CASSLRASGGFDTQYF.